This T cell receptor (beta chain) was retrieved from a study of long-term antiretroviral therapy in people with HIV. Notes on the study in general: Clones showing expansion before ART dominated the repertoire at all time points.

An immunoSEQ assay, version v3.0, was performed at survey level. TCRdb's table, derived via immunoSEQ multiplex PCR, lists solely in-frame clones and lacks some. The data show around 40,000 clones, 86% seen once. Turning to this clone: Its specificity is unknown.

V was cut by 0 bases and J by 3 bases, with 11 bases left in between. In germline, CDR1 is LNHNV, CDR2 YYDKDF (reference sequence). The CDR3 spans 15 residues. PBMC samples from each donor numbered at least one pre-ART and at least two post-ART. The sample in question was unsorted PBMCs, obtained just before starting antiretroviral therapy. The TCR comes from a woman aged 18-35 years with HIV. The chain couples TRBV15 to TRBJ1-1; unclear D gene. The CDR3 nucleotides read TGTGCCACCAGCAGAGAGGCCGGGTTCGACACTGAAGCTTTCTTT. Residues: CATSREAGFDTEAFF.